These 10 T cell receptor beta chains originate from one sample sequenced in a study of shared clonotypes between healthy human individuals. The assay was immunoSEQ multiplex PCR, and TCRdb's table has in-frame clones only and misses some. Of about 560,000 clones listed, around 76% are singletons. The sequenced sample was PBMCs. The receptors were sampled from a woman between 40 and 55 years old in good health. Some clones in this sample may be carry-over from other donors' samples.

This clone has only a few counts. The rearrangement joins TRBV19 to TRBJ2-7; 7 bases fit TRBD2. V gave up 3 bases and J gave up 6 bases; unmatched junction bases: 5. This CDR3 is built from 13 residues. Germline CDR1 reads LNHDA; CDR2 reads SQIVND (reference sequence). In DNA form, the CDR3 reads TGTGCCAGTAGTATCCAGCGGGATACCGAGCAGTACTTC. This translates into CASSIQRDTEQYF.

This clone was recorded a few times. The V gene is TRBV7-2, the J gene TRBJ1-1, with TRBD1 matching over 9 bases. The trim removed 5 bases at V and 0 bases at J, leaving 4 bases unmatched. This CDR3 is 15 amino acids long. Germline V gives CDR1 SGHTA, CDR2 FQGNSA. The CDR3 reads CASSPGQGMNTEAFF. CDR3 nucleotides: TGTGCCAGCAGCCCCGGACAGGGGATGAACACTGAAGCTTTCTTT.

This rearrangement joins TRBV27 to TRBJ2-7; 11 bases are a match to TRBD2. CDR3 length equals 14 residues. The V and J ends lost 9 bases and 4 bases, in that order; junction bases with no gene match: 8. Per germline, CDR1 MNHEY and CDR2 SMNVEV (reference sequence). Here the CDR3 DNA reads TGTGCCAGTGGACCGGGACTAGCGGAGTACGAGCAGTACTTC. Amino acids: CASGPGLAEYEQYF.

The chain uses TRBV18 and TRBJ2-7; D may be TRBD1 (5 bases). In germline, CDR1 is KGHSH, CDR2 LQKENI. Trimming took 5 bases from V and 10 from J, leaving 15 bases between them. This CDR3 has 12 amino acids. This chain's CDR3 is CASSGAGEIQYF. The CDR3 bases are TGTGCCAGCTCAGGGGCAGGCGAGATCCAGTACTTC.

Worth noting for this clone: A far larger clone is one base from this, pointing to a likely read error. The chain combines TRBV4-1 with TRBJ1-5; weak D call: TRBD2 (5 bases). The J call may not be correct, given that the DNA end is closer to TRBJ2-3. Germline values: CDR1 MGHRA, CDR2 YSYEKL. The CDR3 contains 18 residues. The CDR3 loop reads CASSQEAVGEGEDQPQYF. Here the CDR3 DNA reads TGCGCCAGCAGCCAAGAAGCGGTCGGGGAAGGTGAGGATCAGCCCCAGTATTTT.

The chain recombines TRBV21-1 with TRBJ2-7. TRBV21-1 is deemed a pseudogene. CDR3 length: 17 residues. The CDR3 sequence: CASRPGTRDCVSYEQYF. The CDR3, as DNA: TGTGCCAGCAGGCCCGGGACCCGGGATTGCGTCTCCTACGAGCAGTACTTC.

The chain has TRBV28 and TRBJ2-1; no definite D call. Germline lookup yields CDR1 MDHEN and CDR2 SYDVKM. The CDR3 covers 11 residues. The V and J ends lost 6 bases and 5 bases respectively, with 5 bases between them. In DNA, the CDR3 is TGTGCCAGCAGCCCCAACAATGAGCAGTTCTTC. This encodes CASSPNNEQFF.

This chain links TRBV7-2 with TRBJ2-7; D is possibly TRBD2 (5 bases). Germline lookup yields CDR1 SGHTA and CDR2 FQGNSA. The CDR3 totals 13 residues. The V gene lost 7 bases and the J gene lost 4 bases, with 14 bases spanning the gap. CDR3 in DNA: TGTGCCAGCACCTGGACTTGGGCGTACGAGCAGTACTTC. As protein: CASTWTWAYEQYF.

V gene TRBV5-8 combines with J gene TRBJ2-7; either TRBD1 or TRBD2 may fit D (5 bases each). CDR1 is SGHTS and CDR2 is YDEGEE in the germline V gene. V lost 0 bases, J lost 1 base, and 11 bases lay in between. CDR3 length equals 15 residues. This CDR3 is CASSLDGTVSYEQYF. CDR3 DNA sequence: TGTGCCAGCAGCTTGGACGGGACGGTTTCCTACGAGCAGTACTTC.

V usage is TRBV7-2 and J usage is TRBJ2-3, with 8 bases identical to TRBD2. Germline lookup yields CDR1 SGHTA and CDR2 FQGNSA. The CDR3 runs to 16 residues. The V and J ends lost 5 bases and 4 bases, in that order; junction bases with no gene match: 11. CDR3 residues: CASSAQPGRGADTQYF. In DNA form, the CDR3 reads TGTGCCAGCAGCGCCCAACCCGGGAGGGGCGCAGATACGCAGTATTTT. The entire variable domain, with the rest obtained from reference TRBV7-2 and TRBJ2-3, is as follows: GAGVSQSPSNKVTEKGKDVELRCDPISGHTALYWYRQSLGQGLEFLIYFQGNSAPDKSGLPSDRFSAERTGGSVSTLTIQRTQQEDSAVYLCASSAQPGRGADTQYFGPGTRLTVL.